This T cell receptor (beta chain) is drawn from a study of T cell responses to AZD1222 COVID-19 vaccine. Across the study: Second doses at about 4 or about 12 weeks were pooled.

Using immunoSEQ multiplex PCR, the repertoire was profiled, and TCRdb retains in-frame clones only, with some absent. The sample lists 100,000 or so clones; approximately 91% were seen once. J gave up 2 bases and V 0 bases, and 7 bases lay outside the gene matches. Germline loops: CDR1 SGHRS, CDR2 YFSETQ. This CDR3 has 17 amino acids. The starting material was peripheral blood, obtained on day 0 of AZD1222 vaccination. The genes are TRBV5-1 and TRBJ2-7; TRBD1 matches at 11 bases. The clonotype comes from an adult in good health. The DNA of the CDR3 is TGCGCCAGCAGCTTGGTGACCGGGACAGGGGGGACCTACGAGCAGTACTTC. Amino acid sequence: CASSLVTGTGGTYEQYF. Based on the CDR3 plus reference TRBV5-1 and TRBJ2-7, the full variable domain is KAGVTQTPRYLIKTRGQQVTLSCSPISGHRSVSWYQQTPGQGLQFLFEYFSETQRNKGNFPGRFSGRQFSNSRSEMNVSTLELGDSALYLCASSLVTGTGGTYEQYFGPGTRLTVT.